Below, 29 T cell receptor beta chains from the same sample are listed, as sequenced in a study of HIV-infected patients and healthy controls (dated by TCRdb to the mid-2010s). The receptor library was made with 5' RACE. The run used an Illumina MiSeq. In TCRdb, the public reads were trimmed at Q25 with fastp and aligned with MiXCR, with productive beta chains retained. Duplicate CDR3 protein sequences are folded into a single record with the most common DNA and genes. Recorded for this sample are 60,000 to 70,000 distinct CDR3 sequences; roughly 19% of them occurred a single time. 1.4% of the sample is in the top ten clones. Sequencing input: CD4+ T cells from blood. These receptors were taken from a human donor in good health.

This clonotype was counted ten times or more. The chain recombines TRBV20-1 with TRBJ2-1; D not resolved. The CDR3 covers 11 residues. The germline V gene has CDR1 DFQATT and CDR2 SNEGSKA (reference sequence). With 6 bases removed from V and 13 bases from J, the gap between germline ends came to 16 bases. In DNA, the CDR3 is TGCAGTGCAAGCGTCGGCCACCTCCAGTTCTTC. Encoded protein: CSASVGHLQFF.

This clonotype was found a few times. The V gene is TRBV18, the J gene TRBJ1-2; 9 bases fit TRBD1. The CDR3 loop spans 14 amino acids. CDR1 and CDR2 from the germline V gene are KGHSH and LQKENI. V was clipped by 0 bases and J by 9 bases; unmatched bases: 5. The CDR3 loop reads CASSPPGQGARYTF. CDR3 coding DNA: TGTGCCAGCTCACCACCGGGACAGGGAGCCCGCTACACCTTC.

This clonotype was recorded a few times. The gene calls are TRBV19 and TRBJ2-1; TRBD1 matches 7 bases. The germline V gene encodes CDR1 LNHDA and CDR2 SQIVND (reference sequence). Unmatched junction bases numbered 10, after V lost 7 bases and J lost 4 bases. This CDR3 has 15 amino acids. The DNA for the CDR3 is TGTGCCAGTAATATCGGGACAGCAATTTACAATGAGCAGTTCTTC. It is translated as CASNIGTAIYNEQFF.

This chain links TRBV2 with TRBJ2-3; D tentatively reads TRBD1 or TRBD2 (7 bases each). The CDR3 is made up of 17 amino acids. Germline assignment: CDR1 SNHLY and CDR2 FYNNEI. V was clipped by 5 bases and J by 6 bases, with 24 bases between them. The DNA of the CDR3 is TGTGCCAGCAGTCCCCAGGGGGGGCCCCGGACCGGGGATACGCAGTATTTT. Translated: CASSPQGGPRTGDTQYF.

CDR3 coding DNA: TGTGCCAGCAGCTTTAGCGGGAGGACCGTTAGGTCCTACAATGAGCAGTTCTTC. Translation gives CASSFSGRTVRSYNEQFF. This rearrangement joins TRBV7-2 to TRBJ2-1; 10 nucleotides match TRBD2. The CDR3 is made up of 18 amino acids. Germline CDR1 and CDR2: SGHTA and FQGNSA. J was trimmed by 1 base and V by 3 bases; bases with no gene match: 9.

CDR3 nucleotide sequence: TGTGCTAGTGGTTGGCTATGGCTAGCGGGCACCAAAAACATTCAGTACTTC. Its translation is CASGWLWLAGTKNIQYF. V is TRBV12-5 and J is TRBJ2-4; 8 bases map to TRBD2. V was pared by 4 bases and J by 2 bases, with 10 bases of the junction left unmatched. The CDR3 loop spans 17 amino acids. Germline CDR1 LGHNT, CDR2 FRNRAP.

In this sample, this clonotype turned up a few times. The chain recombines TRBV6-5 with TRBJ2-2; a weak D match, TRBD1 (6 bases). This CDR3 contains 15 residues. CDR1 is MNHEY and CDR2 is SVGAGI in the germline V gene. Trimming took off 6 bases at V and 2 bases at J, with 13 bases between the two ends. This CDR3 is CASRRTTGNTGELFF. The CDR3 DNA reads TGTGCCAGCAGGAGAACGACAGGAAACACCGGGGAGCTGTTTTTT.

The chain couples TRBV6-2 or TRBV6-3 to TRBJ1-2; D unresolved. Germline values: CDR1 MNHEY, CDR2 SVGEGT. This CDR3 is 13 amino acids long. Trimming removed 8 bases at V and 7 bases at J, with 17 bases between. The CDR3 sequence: CASARIAGVGYTF. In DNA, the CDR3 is TGTGCCAGCGCCCGGATTGCGGGAGTTGGCTACACCTTC.

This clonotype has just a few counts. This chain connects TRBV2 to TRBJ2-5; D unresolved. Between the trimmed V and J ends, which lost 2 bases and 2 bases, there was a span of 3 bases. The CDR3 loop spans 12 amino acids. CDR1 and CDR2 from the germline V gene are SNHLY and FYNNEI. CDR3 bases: TGTGCCAGCAGTGAACAGCAAGAGACCCAGTACTTC. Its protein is CASSEQQETQYF. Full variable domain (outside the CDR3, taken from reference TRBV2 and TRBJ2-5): EPEVTQTPSHQVTQMGQEVILRCVPISNHLYFYWYRQILGQKVEFLVSFYNNEISEKSEIFDDQFSVERPDGSNFTLKIRSTKLEDSAMYFCASSEQQETQYFGPGTRLLVL.

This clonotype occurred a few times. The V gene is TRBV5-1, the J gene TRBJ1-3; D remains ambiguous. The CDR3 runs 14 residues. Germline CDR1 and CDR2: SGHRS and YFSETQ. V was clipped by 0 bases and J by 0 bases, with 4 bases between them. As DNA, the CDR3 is TGCGCCAGCAGCTTGGCAAGCTCTGGAAACACCATATATTTT. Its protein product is CASSLASSGNTIYF.

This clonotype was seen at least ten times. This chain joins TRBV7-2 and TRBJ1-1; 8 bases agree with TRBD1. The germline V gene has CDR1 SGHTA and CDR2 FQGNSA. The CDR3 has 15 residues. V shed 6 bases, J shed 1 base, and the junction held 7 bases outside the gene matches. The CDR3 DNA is TGTGCCAGCAGATCAACCGGGACAGGGAACACTGAAGCTTTCTTT. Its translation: CASRSTGTGNTEAFF.

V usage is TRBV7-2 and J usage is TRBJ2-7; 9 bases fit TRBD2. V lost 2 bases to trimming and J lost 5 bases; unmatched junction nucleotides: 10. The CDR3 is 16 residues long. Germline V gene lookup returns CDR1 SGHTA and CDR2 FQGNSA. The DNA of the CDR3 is TGTGCCAGCAGCTTACGGGTAGCGGGAGAGGCCCACGAGCAGTACTTC. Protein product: CASSLRVAGEAHEQYF.

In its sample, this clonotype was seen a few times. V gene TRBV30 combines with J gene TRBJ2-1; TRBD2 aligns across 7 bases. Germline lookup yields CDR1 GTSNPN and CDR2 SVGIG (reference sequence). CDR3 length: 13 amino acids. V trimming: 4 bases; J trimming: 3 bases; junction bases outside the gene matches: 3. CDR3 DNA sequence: TGTGCCTGGAATTGGGAGGGCTACAATGAGCAGTTCTTC. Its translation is CAWNWEGYNEQFF. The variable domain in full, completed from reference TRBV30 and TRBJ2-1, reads SQTIHQWPATLVQPVGSPLSLECTVEGTSNPNLYWYRQAAGRGLQLLFYSVGIGQISSEVPQNLSASRPQDRQFILSSKKLLLSDSGFYLCAWNWEGYNEQFFGPGTRLTVL.

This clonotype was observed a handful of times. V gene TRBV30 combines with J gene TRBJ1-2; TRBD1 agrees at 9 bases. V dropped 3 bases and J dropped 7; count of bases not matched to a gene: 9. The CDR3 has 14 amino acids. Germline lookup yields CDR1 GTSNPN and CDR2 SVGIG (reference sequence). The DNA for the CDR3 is TGTGCCTGGAGGGAAACCGGGACAGGGTTTGGCTACACCTTC. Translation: CAWRETGTGFGYTF.

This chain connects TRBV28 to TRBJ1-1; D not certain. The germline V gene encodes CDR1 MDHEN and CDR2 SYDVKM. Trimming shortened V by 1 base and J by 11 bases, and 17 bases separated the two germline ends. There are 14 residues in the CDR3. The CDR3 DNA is TGTGCCAGCAGTTTATCATCGTACACTCCTGGGGCTTTCTTT. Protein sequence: CASSLSSYTPGAFF. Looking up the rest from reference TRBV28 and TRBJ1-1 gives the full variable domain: DVKVTQSSRYLVKRTGEKVFLECVQDMDHENMFWYRQDPGLGLRLIYFSYDVKMKEKGDIPEGYSVSREKKERFSLILESASTNQTSMYLCASSLSSYTPGAFFGQGTRLTVV.

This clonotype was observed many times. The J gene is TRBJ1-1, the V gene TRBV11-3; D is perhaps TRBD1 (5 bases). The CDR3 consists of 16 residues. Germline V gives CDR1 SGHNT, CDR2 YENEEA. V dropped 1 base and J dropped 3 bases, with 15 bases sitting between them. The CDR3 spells CASSLAQRGGDTEAFF. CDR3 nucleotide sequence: TGTGCCAGCAGCTTAGCTCAACGTGGGGGAGACACTGAAGCTTTCTTT. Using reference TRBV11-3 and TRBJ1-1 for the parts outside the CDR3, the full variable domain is EAGVVQSPRYKIIEKKQPVAFWCNPISGHNTLYWYLQNLGQGPELLIRYENEEAVDDSQLPKDRFSAERLKGVDSTLKIQPAELGDSAVYLCASSLAQRGGDTEAFFGQGTRLTVV.

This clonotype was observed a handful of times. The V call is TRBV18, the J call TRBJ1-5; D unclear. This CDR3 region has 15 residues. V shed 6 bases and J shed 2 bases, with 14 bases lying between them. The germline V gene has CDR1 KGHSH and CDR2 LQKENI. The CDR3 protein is CASSRPESRNQPQHF. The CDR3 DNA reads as TGTGCCAGCTCTCGACCTGAATCCCGCAATCAGCCCCAGCATTTT.

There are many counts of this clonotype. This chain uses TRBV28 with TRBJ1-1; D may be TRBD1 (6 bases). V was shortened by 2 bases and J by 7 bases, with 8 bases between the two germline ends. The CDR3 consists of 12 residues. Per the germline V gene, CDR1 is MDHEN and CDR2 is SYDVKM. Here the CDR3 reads CASSLRTVEAFF. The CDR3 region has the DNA TGTGCCAGCAGTTTAAGGACAGTTGAAGCTTTCTTT.

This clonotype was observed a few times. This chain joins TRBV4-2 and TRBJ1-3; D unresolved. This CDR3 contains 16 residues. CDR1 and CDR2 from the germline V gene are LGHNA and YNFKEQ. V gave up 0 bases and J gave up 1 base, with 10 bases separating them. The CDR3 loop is CASSQDLYSSGNTIYF. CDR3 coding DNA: TGTGCCAGCAGCCAAGATCTGTACAGTTCTGGAAACACCATATATTTT.

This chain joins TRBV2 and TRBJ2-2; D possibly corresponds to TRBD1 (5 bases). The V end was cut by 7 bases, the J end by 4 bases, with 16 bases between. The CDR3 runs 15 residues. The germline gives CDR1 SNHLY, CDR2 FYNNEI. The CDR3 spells CASNDRSQATGELFF. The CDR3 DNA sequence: TGTGCCAGCAACGACAGATCTCAGGCCACCGGGGAGCTGTTTTTT. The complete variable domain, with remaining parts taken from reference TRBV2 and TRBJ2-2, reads EPEVTQTPSHQVTQMGQEVILRCVPISNHLYFYWYRQILGQKVEFLVSFYNNEISEKSEIFDDQFSVERPDGSNFTLKIRSTKLEDSAMYFCASNDRSQATGELFFGEGSRLTVL.

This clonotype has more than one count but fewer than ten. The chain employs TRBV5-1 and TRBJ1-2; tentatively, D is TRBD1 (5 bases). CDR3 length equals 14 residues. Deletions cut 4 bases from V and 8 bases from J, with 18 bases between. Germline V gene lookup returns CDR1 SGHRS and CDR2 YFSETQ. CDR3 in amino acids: CASSPLGRVDGYTF. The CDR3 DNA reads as TGCGCCAGCAGCCCGTTGGGCAGGGTGGACGGCTACACCTTC.

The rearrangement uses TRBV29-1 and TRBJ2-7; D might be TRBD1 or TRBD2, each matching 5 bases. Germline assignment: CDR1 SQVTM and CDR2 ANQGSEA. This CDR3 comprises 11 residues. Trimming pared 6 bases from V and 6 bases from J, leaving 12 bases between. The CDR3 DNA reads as TGCAGCGTGACCAGGGACCGCGAGCAGTACTTC. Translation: CSVTRDREQYF.

The CDR3 nucleotides are TGTGCCAGCAGCCAATACGGGGACAGGGGCAATTCACCCCTCCACTTT. Translating gives CASSQYGDRGNSPLHF. This chain joins TRBV4-2 and TRBJ1-6, with 10 bases lining up with TRBD1. The germline V gene has CDR1 LGHNA and CDR2 YNFKEQ. The V gene end was trimmed by 2 bases and the J gene end by 7 bases; junction bases not matched to a gene: 5. The CDR3 is made up of 16 amino acids.

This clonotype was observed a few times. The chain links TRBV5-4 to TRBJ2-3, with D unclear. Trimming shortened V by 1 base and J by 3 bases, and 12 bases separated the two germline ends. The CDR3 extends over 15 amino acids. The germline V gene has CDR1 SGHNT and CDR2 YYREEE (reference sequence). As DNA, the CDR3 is TGTGCCAGCAGCTTGTCTCTGAAGGAGACAGATACGCAGTATTTT. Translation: CASSLSLKETDTQYF.

The CDR3 sequence is CASSWQGNTGELFF. The DNA of the CDR3 is TGCGCCAGCAGCTGGCAGGGGAACACCGGGGAGCTGTTTTTT. This chain uses TRBV5-1 with TRBJ2-2; possibly TRBD1 for D (5 bases). Germline loops: CDR1 SGHRS, CDR2 YFSETQ. V was clipped by 3 bases and J by 1 base, with 7 bases between them. The CDR3 totals 14 residues. The full variable domain, rest sourced from reference TRBV5-1 and TRBJ2-2, is KAGVTQTPRYLIKTRGQQVTLSCSPISGHRSVSWYQQTPGQGLQFLFEYFSETQRNKGNFPGRFSGRQFSNSRSEMNVSTLELGDSALYLCASSWQGNTGELFFGEGSRLTVL.

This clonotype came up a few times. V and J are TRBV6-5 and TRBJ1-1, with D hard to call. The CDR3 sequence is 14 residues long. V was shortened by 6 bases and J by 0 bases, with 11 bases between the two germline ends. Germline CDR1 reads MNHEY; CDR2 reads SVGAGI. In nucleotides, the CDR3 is TGTGCCAGCAGGCAACAGAGCATGAACACTGAAGCTTTCTTT. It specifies CASRQQSMNTEAFF.

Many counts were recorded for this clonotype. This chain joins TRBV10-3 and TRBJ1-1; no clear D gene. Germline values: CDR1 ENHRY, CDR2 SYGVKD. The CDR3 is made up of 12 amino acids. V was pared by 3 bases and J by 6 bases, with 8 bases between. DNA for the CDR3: TGTGCCATCAGTGAAGTCGGGGCTGAAGCTTTCTTT. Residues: CAISEVGAEAFF.

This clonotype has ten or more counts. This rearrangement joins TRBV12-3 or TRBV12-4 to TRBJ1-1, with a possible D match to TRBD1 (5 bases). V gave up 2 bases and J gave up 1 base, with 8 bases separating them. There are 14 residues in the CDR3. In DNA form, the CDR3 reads TGTGCCAGCAGTTTAAAAACAGGGAACACTGAAGCTTTCTTT. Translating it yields CASSLKTGNTEAFF.

The CDR3 loop is CASSRAGTSGRRSYNEQFF. In nucleotides, the CDR3 is TGTGCCAGCAGCCGTGCCGGGACTAGCGGGAGGCGCTCCTACAATGAGCAGTTCTTC. The chain joins TRBV7-2 to TRBJ2-1, with TRBD2 matching over 15 bases. The CDR3 is 19 residues long. CDR1 is SGHTA and CDR2 is FQGNSA in the germline V gene. Trimming took 5 bases from V and 0 from J; bases not matched to a gene: 8.